This record looks at one T cell receptor (beta chain) sequence and its context. Its antigen is as yet unknown. Trimming stripped 5 bases from V and 1 base from J, with 12 bases between. Germline loops: CDR1 SNHLY, CDR2 FYNNEI. The CDR3 covers 14 residues. Extraction and reverse transcription of RNA yielded cDNA as the sequencing template. Sequencing used immunoSEQ multiplex PCR; TCRdb keeps in-frame clones, though not all of them. The sample has more than 9,000 clones, about 53% seen once. The data derive from a study of CD8+ T cells in alopecia areata. General study points: Clonality in lesional scalp, especially alopecia totalis/universalis, exceeded that of normal scalp. Possibly as an HLA-related effect, TCR sharing across patients appeared less clear than in mice.

Researchers gathered lesional scalp punch biopsies and peripheral blood from patients with alopecia areata. Sequenced sample: skin. The sequence derives from a human donor with alopecia areata. This sequence joins TRBV2 and TRBJ2-7; D is unclear. DNA of the CDR3: TGTGCCAGCAGTTTTGGATTTCTGTCCTACGAGCAGTACTTC. Translation gives CASSFGFLSYEQYF.